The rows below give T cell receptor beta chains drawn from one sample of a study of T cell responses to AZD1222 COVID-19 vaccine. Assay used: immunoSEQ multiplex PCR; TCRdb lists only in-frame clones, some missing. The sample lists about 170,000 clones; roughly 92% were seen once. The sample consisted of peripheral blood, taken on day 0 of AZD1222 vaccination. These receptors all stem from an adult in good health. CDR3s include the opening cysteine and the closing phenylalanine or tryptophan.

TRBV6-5	CASSYGTVNTGELFF
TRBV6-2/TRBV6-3	CASSYSRGNTGELFF
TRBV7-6	CASSSGQSHTEAFF
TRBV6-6	CASSPWAGNVLTF
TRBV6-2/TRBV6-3	CASSYSKGATYEQYF
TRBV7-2	CASSLRYLSGGANEQFF
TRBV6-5	CASSYRRTAFYEQYF
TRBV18	CASSNPGTGEFEQYF
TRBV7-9	CASSPPPNSYNEQFF
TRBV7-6	CASSSRGTNNSPLHF
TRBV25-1	CASSGAFQYYGYTF
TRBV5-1	CASSLSVTGLYEQYF
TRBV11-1	CASSSPGRPYEQYF